Listed below are T cell receptor beta chains from one sample, sequenced in a study of cytomegalovirus exposure and HLA in healthy donors. Generated by immunoSEQ multiplex PCR, the TCRdb table keeps only in-frame clones and is missing some. This repertoire includes 55,000 to 70,000 clones. Sequenced: PBMCs. All receptors come from a female donor in good health and CMV-seropositive. Each CDR3 is given with its conserved first and last residue. The D gene is left open where the match is weak.

-	17	TRBV4-3	TRBJ2-3	TGCGCCAGCAGCCAAGTGGGAGGCCGCGGGAGCACAGATACGCAGTATTTT	CASSQVGGRGSTDTQYF
TRBD2	14	TRBV9	TRBJ2-1	TGTGCCAGCAGCGCCCGCGGGAGTGGTAATGAGCAGTTCTTC	CASSARGSGNEQFF
TRBD2	14	TRBV9	TRBJ2-1	TGTGCCAGCAGCCTCAGCGGGGGATCGGATGAGCAGTTCTTC	CASSLSGGSDEQFF
TRBD2	15	TRBV5-1	TRBJ2-5	TGCGCCAGCAGCTTGTCGGGGGGGCTCCAAGAGACCCAGTACTTC	CASSLSGGLQETQYF
TRBD1	15	TRBV18	TRBJ2-2	TGTGCCAGCTCACCACCGGGACAGGGCAGCGGGGAGCTGTTTTTT	CASSPPGQGSGELFF
TRBD1	15	TRBV10-3	TRBJ1-1	TGTGCCATCACCACAGATGGACAGGGGAAAGCTGAAGCTTTCTTT	CAITTDGQGKAEAFF
-	12	TRBV12-5	TRBJ2-1	TGTGCTAGTGGGATCGGTAGCAATGAGCAGTTCTTC	CASGIGSNEQFF
TRBD1	14	TRBV30	TRBJ1-1	TGTGCCTGGAATCCGGGACAGGGGATTTTTGCAGCTTTCTTT	CAWNPGQGIFAAFF
-	11	TRBV6-5	TRBJ1-1	TGTGCCAGCAGACACAGGGCTGAAGCTTTCTTT	CASRHRAEAFF
TRBD1	14	TRBV5-4	TRBJ1-2	TGTGCCAGCAGCCGGGGACAGGGAAACTATGGCTACACCTTC	CASSRGQGNYGYTF
TRBD1	15	TRBV2	TRBJ1-4	TGTGCCAGCCTAGGGGGGACAGCTACCTCTGAAAAACTGTTTTTT	CASLGGTATSEKLFF
TRBD2	16	TRBV15	TRBJ2-1	TGTGCCACCAGCAGAAGACTAGCGGGAAGTTCAGATGAGCAGTTCTTC	CATSRRLAGSSDEQFF
-	12	TRBV30	TRBJ2-1	TGTGCCTGGAGGCCTACCAGGAATGAGCAGTTCTTC	CAWRPTRNEQFF
TRBD1	16	TRBV19	TRBJ1-1	TGTGCCAGTAGTACGGGACAGGGAACCCTGCACACTGAAGCTTTCTTT	CASSTGQGTLHTEAFF
-	15	TRBV27	TRBJ1-1	TGTGCCAGCAGTTCATTGGTCAGGGGGAACACTGAAGCTTTCTTT	CASSSLVRGNTEAFF
TRBD1	17	TRBV4-1	TRBJ1-6	TGCGCCAGCAGCCTTATATTAAGGGGGCGGGGTAGTTCACCCCTCCACTTT	CASSLILRGRGSSPLHF
-	18	TRBV19	TRBJ2-6	TGTGCCAGTAGTCCCCCATCGACAGCGCTCTCTGGGGCCAACGTCCTGACTTTC	CASSPPSTALSGANVLTF
-	15	TRBV28	TRBJ2-7	TGTGCCAGCAGTTTAAACAGAGGGGGTACCTACGAGCAGTACTTC	CASSLNRGGTYEQYF
-	16	TRBV9	TRBJ2-7	TGTGCCAGCAGCCTTGGGCTAGCTGCTAGCTCCTACGAGCAGTACTTC	CASSLGLAASSYEQYF
-	13	TRBV6-6	TRBJ2-2	TGTGCCAGCAGCGGGACTTACACCGGGGAGCTGTTTTTT	CASSGTYTGELFF
-	15	TRBV2	TRBJ1-1	TGTGCCAGCAGTCCTAAATGGCAGGGGAGCACTGAAGCTTTCTTT	CASSPKWQGSTEAFF
TRBD1	15	TRBV19	TRBJ2-2	TGTGCCAGCTCCTCCTCCGGGACAGTGAACGGGGAGCTGTTTTTT	CASSSSGTVNGELFF
TRBD1	14	TRBV5-8	TRBJ1-1	TGTGCCAGCAGCTCGCGGACAGGGGGGCGTGTAGCTTTCTTT	CASSSRTGGRVAFF
-	13	TRBV10-3	TRBJ2-3	TGTGCCATCAGTGCAGCGCGCACAGATACGCAGTATTTT	CAISAARTDTQYF
TRBD1	14	TRBV5-1	TRBJ1-2	TGCGCCAGCAGCCCCGGGACAGAGAACTATGGCTACACCTTC	CASSPGTENYGYTF
TRBD1	14	TRBV6-6	TRBJ2-7	TGTGCCAGCAGTTACTTGGGACAGGGATACGAGCAGTACTTC	CASSYLGQGYEQYF
TRBD2	15	TRBV30	TRBJ2-7	TGTGCCTGGAGTGAAACTAGCGGGTACTCCTACGAGCAGTACTTC	CAWSETSGYSYEQYF
TRBD2	16	TRBV2	TRBJ2-5	TGTGCCAGCAGTGAATGGGCGGGGGGCCTTAGGGGGACCCAGTACTTC	CASSEWAGGLRGTQYF
TRBD2	16	TRBV6-4	TRBJ2-3	TGTGCCAGCAGTGAAGGGGTAGCGGGAGGAACAGATACGCAGTATTTT	CASSEGVAGGTDTQYF
TRBD2	17	TRBV4-2	TRBJ2-1	TGTGCCAGCAGCCAAGACCAACTAGCGGGAGTCTACAATGAGCAGTTCTTC	CASSQDQLAGVYNEQFF
TRBD2	14	TRBV6-5	TRBJ2-5	TGTGCCAGCAGGGGACTAGCGTCGGGGGAGACCCAGTACTTC	CASRGLASGETQYF
TRBD1	14	TRBV5-8	TRBJ1-2	TGTGCCAGCAGCACTGGGGACAGGGACAATGGCTACACCTTC	CASSTGDRDNGYTF
-	13	TRBV4-1	TRBJ2-4	TGCGCCAGCAGCCAAGATATCAGGAACATTCAGTACTTC	CASSQDIRNIQYF
TRBD2	13	TRBV30	TRBJ2-5	TGTGCCTGCCGCAATAGCGGGGCAATGACCCAGTACTTC	CACRNSGAMTQYF
TRBD1	14	TRBV5-4	TRBJ2-7	TGTGCCAGCAGCTTAGTAGGGGGCGCGAACGAGCAGTACTTC	CASSLVGGANEQYF
TRBD1	14	TRBV18	TRBJ2-5	TGTGCCAGCTCACCACAGGGGGCCCCAGAGACCCAGTACTTC	CASSPQGAPETQYF
TRBD2	15	TRBV9	TRBJ2-7	TGTGCCAGCAGCCCCTCTAGCGGGGATTTCTACGAGCAGTACTTC	CASSPSSGDFYEQYF
-	15	TRBV30	TRBJ1-4	TGTGCCTGGAGTGTACTGTCAGGGGCCGGTGAAAAACTGTTTTTT	CAWSVLSGAGEKLFF
-	16	TRBV11-3	TRBJ1-1	TGTGCCAGCAGCTTAGGTGGCGGATTGGAGGTTACTGAAGCTTTCTTT	CASSLGGGLEVTEAFF
TRBD1	18	TRBV7-8	TRBJ2-1	TGTGCCAGCAGCTTAGGGCCTCCGGGACAGAGCTCCTACAATGAGCAGTTCTTC	CASSLGPPGQSSYNEQFF